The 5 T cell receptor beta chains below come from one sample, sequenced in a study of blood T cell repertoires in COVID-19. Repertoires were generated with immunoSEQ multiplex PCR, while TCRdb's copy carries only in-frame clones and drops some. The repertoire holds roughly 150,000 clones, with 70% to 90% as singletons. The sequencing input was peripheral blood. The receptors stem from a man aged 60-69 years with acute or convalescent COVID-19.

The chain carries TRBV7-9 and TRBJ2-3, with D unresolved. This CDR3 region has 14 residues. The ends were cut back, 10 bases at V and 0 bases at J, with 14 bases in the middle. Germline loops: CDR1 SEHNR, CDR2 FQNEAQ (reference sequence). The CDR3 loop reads CATRPTSSTDTQYF. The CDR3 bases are TGTGCCACCAGACCGACTTCTAGCACAGATACGCAGTATTTT.

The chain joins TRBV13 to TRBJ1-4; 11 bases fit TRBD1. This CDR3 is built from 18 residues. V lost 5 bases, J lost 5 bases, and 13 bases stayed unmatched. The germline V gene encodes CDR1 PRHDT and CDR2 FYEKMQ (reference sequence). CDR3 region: CASSADGWTGGQNEKLFF. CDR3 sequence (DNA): TGTGCCAGCAGCGCCGATGGGTGGACAGGGGGCCAAAATGAAAAACTGTTTTTT.

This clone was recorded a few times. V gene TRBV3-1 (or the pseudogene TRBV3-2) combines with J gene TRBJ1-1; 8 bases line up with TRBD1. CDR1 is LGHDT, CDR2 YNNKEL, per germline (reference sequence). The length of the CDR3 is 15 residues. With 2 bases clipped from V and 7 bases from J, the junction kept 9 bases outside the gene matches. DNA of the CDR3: TGTGCCAGCAGCCAATATACTGACAGGGGAGATGAAGCTTTCTTT. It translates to CASSQYTDRGDEAFF.

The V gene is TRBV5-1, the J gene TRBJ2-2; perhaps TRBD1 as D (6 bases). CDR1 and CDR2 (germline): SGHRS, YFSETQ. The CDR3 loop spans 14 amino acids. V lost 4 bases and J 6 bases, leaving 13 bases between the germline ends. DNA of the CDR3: TGCGCCAGCAGCGCAGGACAGTACGCCGGGGAGCTGTTTTTT. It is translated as CASSAGQYAGELFF.

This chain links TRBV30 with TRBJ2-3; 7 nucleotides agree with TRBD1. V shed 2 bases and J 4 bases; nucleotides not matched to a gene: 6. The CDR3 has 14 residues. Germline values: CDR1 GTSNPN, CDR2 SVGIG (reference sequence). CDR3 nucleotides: TGTGCCTGGAGTTTCAAGGGGGCTTCAGATACGCAGTATTTT. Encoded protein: CAWSFKGASDTQYF.